The entry that follows covers one T cell receptor (beta chain) sequence. Every patient was untreated before thyroid surgery. This sample was taken from a study of metastatic and nonmetastatic thyroid tumors. TCRdb redid the clone calls on the PCR reads using MiXCR. Counted here are about 7,600 clones, 27% occurring once; the ten biggest clones make up 18%. Trimming shortened V by 5 bases and J by 4 bases, and 17 bases separated the two germline ends. This CDR3 region has 15 residues. The source of this sequence is a female donor with papillary thyroid cancer or a benign thyroid nodule (not recorded which). Some clones in this sample may be carry-over from other donors' samples. Sequenced: adjacent normal tissue. The chain links TRBV12-3 or TRBV12-4 to TRBJ1-2, with unresolved D. CDR3 protein: CASSPSSGGSYGYTF. CDR3 sequence (DNA): TGTGCCAGCAGTCCCAGTTCGGGAGGAAGCTATGGCTACACCTTC.